This TCR beta chain was captured in a study of blood T cell repertoires in COVID-19. Trimming removed 5 bases from V and 1 base from J, with 8 bases in between. The CDR3 is made up of 14 amino acids. The germline V gene has CDR1 PRHDT and CDR2 FYEKMQ (reference sequence). In the study's own analysis: For nucleated cells, counts were estimated from reference gene primer amplification. Clones were read by immunoSEQ multiplex PCR, and TCRdb kept only the in-frame ones, dropping some. Clonal size and the V and J genes are those of that table, whereas D and trimming came from the DNA. This sample has approximately 230,000 clones; approximately 90% occur once, and the top ten carry 3%.

Sequenced sample: peripheral blood. The V gene is TRBV13, the J gene TRBJ2-2, with a tentative D call TRBD1 (5 bases). This sequence originates from a man between 18 and 35 years old with active or convalescent COVID-19. DNA for the CDR3: TGTGCCAGCAGCCCAGGACAGAACACCGGGGAGCTGTTTTTT. Its translation: CASSPGQNTGELFF.